This T cell receptor (beta chain) derives from a study of beta chain features in type 1 diabetes. Study overall: Examination spanned about 99 million sorted cells from all samples. Broader study findings: Cells carrying high TCR expression could end up over-represented when cDNA is sequenced. A PCR bias possibly favoring shorter templates would apply equally to patients and controls. Among all four CD4+ subsets, Type 1 diabetes patients had TCRB CDR3s that were moderately but significantly shorter.

The sample holds a few counts of this clone. Its target is unknown. Every bit of the isolated RNA underwent reverse transcription, so sequencing read expressed TCRB transcripts. Only in-frame clones appear in the TCRdb table, and some are missing; sequencing was by immunoSEQ multiplex PCR. The sample shows around 250,000 clones, 14% of them seen only once. Blood was drawn once from each donor into heparinised tubes. The draws averaged about 120 mL. The V gene end was trimmed by 2 bases and the J gene end by 9 bases; junction bases not matched to a gene: 6. Germline assignment: CDR1 MGHRA and CDR2 YSYEKL. The CDR3 loop spans 13 amino acids.

This TCR was sampled from a man between 25 and 39 years old with type 1 diabetes. The sequenced sample consisted of naive CD4+ T cells from blood. V gene TRBV4-1 combines with J gene TRBJ1-1, with 7 bases aligning to TRBD1. The CDR3 DNA sequence: TGCGCCAGCAGCCAAAGCAGGGGGGTGAAAGCTTTCTTT. Translated: CASSQSRGVKAFF.